This T cell receptor (beta chain) was identified during a study of shared clonotypes between healthy human individuals. The germline CDR1 and CDR2 sequences are SEHNR and FQNEAQ (reference sequence). Trimming took 5 bases from V and 0 from J; bases not matched to a gene: 3. The CDR3 has 14 amino acids. The protocol was immunoSEQ multiplex PCR, while the TCRdb copy is restricted to in-frame clones and leaves out a portion. The profile shows around 320,000 clones, 87% of them singletons. The source of this sequence is a man younger than 30 in good health. Specimen: memory CD8+ T cells sorted from blood. Subset defined: CD45RO+ cells pooled with CCR7-negative TemRA cells. The chain links TRBV7-9 to TRBJ1-1, with 7 bases matching TRBD1. The CDR3 protein is CASSTGTVNTEAFF. The CDR3 DNA reads TGTGCCAGCAGCACCGGGACAGTGAACACTGAAGCTTTCTTT. Complete variable domain (other parts from reference TRBV7-9 and TRBJ1-1): DTGVSQNPRHKITKRGQNVTFRCDPISEHNRLYWYRQTLGQGPEFLTYFQNEAQLEKSRLLSDRFSAERPKGSFSTLEIQRTEQGDSAMYLCASSTGTVNTEAFFGQGTRLTVV.